This TCR beta chain originates from a study of T-cell reconstitution after alpha-beta-depleted transplantation in children (dated by TCRdb to 2016 to 2017). For context, the study as a whole: Using TCR repertoire profiling, the study quantitatively followed how T-cell immune reconstitution unfolded in children after TCRalphabeta/CD19-depleted allogeneic hematopoietic cell transplantation.

General study outcomes and caveats: The apparently early recovery of alphabetaT-cell counts about two months after transplant reportedly depended on only several hundred rapidly expanded clones that came from non-depleted graft cells. Over subsequent months, a decline in hyperexpanded clone frequencies was noted, and after one year, T-cell counts and TCRbeta diversity were mostly ascribed to newly produced T cells. The high TCRbeta diversity at day 60 in some patients was ascribed to recipient T cells and intrathymic progenitors that had survived conditioning.

Library preparation was by PCR. TCRdb records Illumina HiSeq 2500 as the sequencer. TCR libraries were prepared with molecular barcoding, using unique molecular identifiers to normalize TCRbeta repertoire quantification. The public reads were run again by TCRdb, first through fastp at Q25 and then through MiXCR, and only productive beta chains were kept. Each record represents a unique CDR3 protein, reported with the most common genes and DNA among its rows. The sample table lists about 300,000 distinct CDR3 sequences, roughly 9.1% of them with a count of one. Roughly 7.1% of the sample rests with the top ten. The intended sense of this specimen's treatment or condition label: allogeneic hematopoietic cell transplantation with graft depleted of TCRalphabeta T cells and CD19 B cells. TCRalphabeta/CD19-depleted allogeneic hematopoietic cell grafts were given to the transplant recipients, all of whom were children.

This clonotype has at least ten counts. This clone's antigen is unknown. Base-call qualities are not available, and no considerably larger clone is one nucleotide away. After removal of 6 bases from V and 5 bases from J, the junction retains 7 bases not matched to a gene. CDR1 and CDR2 were assigned from the germline V gene as SQVTM and ANQGSEA. The CDR3 goes from the cysteine to the phenylalanine over 13 residues. Just CDR3 DNA is preserved here, 39 bases in frame from base 1. The chain is encoded by TRBV29-1 joined to TRBJ2-5, with TRBD2 matching 9 junction bases. Here the sequenced sample was PBMCs, taken before TCRalphabeta/CD19-depleted stem cell transplant. The origin of this receptor is a boy under three years old with acute myeloid leukemia, due to receive a stem cell transplant. At the DNA level, the sequence is TGCAGCGTGTTCGGGACTAGCTGGGAGACCCAGTACTTC. Translated, it reads CSVFGTSWETQYF. Beyond the CDR3, the reference TRBV29-1 and TRBJ2-5 genes provide the residues; the full variable domain reads: SAVISQKPSRDICQRGTSLTIQCQVDSQVTMMFWYRQQPGQSLTLIATANQGSEATYESGFVIDKFPISRPNLTFSTLTVSNMSPEDSSIYLCSVFGTSWETQYFGPGTRLLVL.